The clone carrying this T cell receptor (beta chain) appeared many times. 5'RACE template switching generated TCR cDNA, adding a universal primer site and UMIs. TCRdb processed the 5' RACE reads anew with MiXCR; each CDR3 protein has one entry. This sample has roughly 32,000 distinct CDR3 sequences, with about 10% found just once. V lost 0 bases to trimming and J lost 1 base, with 14 bases between them. Germline V CDR1 and CDR2: LGHNA, YSLEER. The CDR3 totals 17 residues. The sample comes from a study of T cells after yellow fever vaccination. Study as a whole: The SMART-Seq v4 Ultra Low Input method served to prepare the low-cell-number fractions.

The study, taken as a whole, reports: Boosting was followed by the reappearance of most primary-vaccination clones (just under 98% CD4, under 90% CD8).

The chain recombines TRBV4-3 with TRBJ2-3; D is uncertain. This TCR derives from a man aged 18 to 29 who received the YFV17D yellow fever vaccine. The sample was PBMCs, either bulk or a sorted T-cell subset (CD4+, CD8+, memory, or dextramer-sorted; not recorded which), taken roughly 15 days after the first yellow fever vaccination. The CDR3 sequence: CASSQDGLSWGTDTQYF. In nucleotides, the CDR3 is TGCGCCAGCAGCCAAGACGGGCTTAGTTGGGGCACAGATACGCAGTATTTT.